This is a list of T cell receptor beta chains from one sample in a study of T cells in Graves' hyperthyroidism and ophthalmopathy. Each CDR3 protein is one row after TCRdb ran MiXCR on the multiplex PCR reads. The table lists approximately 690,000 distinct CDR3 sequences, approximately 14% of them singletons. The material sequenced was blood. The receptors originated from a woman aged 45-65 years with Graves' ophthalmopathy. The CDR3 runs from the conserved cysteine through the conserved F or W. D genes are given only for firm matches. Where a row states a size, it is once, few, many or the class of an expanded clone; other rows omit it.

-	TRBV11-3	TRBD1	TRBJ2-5	TGTGCCAGCAGCCAAATGGACAGGGGGCTTGGGGAAGAGACCCAGTACTTC	CASSQMDRGLGEETQYF
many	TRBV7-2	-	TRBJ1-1	TGTGCCAGCAGCTTAGCGCTGCGGGGAATGAACACTGAAGCTTTCTTT	CASSLALRGMNTEAFF
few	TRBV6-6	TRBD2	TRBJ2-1	TGTGCCAGCAGTTACCGACTAGCGGATTACAATGAGCAGTTCTTC	CASSYRLADYNEQFF
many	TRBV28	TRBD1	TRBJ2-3	TGTGCCAGCAGAGTAGGGACAGTGGATACGCAGTATTTT	CASRVGTVDTQYF
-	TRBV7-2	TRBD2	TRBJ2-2	TGTGCCAGCAGCTTTCGCCTAGCGGCTCGGGGGTGGGAGCTGTTTTTT	CASSFRLAARGWELFF
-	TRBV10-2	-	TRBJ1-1	TGCGCCAGCAGCCCCGGGACATCGAGGTCGAACACTGAAGCTTTCTTT	CASSPGTSRSNTEAFF
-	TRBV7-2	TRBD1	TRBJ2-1	TGTGCCAGCAGCTCCCGGGACAGGTTGTCCTTC	CASSSRDRLSF
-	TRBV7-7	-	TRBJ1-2	TGTGCTAGCAGCTCGAGATGGGGCTACACCTTC	CASSSRWGYTF
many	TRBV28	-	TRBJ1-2	TGTGCCAGCAGTTTACCAGTTTACTATGGCTACACCTTC	CASSLPVYYGYTF
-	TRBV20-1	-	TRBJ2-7	TGCAGTGCTAGGGGGAGTTCCTACAATGAGCAGTACTTC	CSARGSSYNEQYF
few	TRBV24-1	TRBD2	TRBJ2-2	TGTGCCACCAGGTCTTCGACTAGCGGGGTGCCGAACACCGGGGAGCTGTTTTTT	CATRSSTSGVPNTGELFF
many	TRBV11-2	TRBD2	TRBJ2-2	TGTGCCAGCAGCTCCTTTAGCGGGAGGGTCGGAACCGGGGAGCTGTTTTTT	CASSSFSGRVGTGELFF
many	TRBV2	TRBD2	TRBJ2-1	TGTGCCAGCAGAGGGACTAGCGGGCCATCCTACAATGAGCAGTTCTTC	CASRGTSGPSYNEQFF
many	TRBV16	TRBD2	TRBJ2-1	TGTGCCAGCAGCCAATTAGCGGGAGGGCCGGATGAGCAGTTCTTC	CASSQLAGGPDEQFF
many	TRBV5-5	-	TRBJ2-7	TGTGCCAGCAGCTTCCGCAGGGAGGCCCCCTACGAGCAGTACTTC	CASSFRREAPYEQYF
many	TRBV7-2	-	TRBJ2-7	TGTGCCAGCAGCTCAAATTGGGGGTTTAGCTACGAGCAGTACTTC	CASSSNWGFSYEQYF
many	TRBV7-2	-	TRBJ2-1	TGTGCCAGCAGCTTAGCGGGAGTCCACAATGAGCAGTTCTTC	CASSLAGVHNEQFF
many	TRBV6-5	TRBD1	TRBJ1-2	TGTGCCAGCAGTTACTTAGGACAGGGGGCCGGTGGCTACACCTTC	CASSYLGQGAGGYTF
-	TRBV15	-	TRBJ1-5	TGTGCCACCAGCAGAAGGGTCGGTCAGCGGGGCAATCAGCCCCAGCATTTT	CATSRRVGQRGNQPQHF
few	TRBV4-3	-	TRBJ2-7	TGCGCCAGCAGCCAAGAGCTCTGGTCCTACGAGCAGTACTTC	CASSQELWSYEQYF
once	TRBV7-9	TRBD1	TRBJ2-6	TGTGCCAGCAGCCCCACGACAGGGACTGGGGCCAACGTCCTGACTTTC	CASSPTTGTGANVLTF
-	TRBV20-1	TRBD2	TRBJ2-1	TGCAGTGCTAGAAAAACTAAAGGGACTAGCGGTTATGAGCAGTTCTTC	CSARKTKGTSGYEQFF
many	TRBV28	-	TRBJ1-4	TGTGCCAGCAGCCACTTTGGGGAGGGTAATGAAAAACTGTTTTTT	CASSHFGEGNEKLFF
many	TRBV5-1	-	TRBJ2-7	TGCGCCAGCAGCCTAAAGAGAGAACCCTACGAGCAGTACTTC	CASSLKREPYEQYF
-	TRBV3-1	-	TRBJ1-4	TGTGCCAGCAGCCACGCTAGCAAGTGGCGGTCGGCAACTAATGAAAAACTGTTTTTT	CASSHASKWRSATNEKLFF
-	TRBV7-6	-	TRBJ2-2	TGTGCCAGCAGCTTAGGGGCAGGGGTAAACACCGGGGAGCTGTTTTTT	CASSLGAGVNTGELFF
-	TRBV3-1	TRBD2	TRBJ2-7	TGTGCCAGCAGCCAAGTCGGGTCGGGAGGGCCGATGGACGAGCAGTACTTC	CASSQVGSGGPMDEQYF
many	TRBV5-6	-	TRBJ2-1	TGTGCCAGCAGCTTGACCGTATCCGAGGATGAGCAGTTCTTC	CASSLTVSEDEQFF
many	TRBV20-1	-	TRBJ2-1	TGCAGTGCTAGAGGGCTAGAGAACTACAATGAGCAGTTCTTC	CSARGLENYNEQFF
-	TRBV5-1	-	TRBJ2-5	TGCGCCAGCAGCTTGTTGTTGCAGGGGAAGGAGACCCAGTACTTC	CASSLLLQGKETQYF
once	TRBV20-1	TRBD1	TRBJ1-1	TGCAGTGCCAGCAGCTTAACCCCCTTTCAGGGGGCCGGGACTGAAGCTTTCTTT	CSASSLTPFQGAGTEAFF
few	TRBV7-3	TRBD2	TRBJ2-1	TGTGCCAGCTCACCACTCCTTACCGGGACTAGCGGGAGGGCGATCTACAATGAGCAGTTCTTC	CASSPLLTGTSGRAIYNEQFF
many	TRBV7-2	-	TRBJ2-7	TGTGCCAGCAGCTTAGTTCATTCGAACGAGCAGTACTTC	CASSLVHSNEQYF